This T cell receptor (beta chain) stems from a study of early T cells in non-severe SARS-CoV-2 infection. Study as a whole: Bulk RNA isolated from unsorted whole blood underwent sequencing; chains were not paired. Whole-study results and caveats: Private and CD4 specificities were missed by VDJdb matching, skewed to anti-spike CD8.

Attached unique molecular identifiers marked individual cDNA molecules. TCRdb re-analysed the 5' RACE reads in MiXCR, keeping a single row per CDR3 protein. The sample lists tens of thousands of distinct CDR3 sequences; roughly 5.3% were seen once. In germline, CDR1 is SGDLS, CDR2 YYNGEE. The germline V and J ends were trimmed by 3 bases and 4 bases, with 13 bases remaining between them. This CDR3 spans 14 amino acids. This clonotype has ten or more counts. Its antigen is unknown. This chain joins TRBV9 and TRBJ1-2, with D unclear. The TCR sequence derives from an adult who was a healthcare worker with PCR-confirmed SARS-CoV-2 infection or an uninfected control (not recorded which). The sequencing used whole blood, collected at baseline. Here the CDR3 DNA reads TGTGCCAGCAGCGGGGCATTGAGGCCCTATGGCTACACCTTC. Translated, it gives CASSGALRPYGYTF.